This T cell receptor (beta chain) derives from a study of cytomegalovirus exposure and HLA in healthy donors. Study outcomes and limitations: Presence/absence analyses rested on an assumption that sequencing depth was roughly uniform across donors. The majority of CMV-associated TCR beta chains were reported as apparently HLA-restricted in a later analysis.

On this clone: Its target is not known.

CDR3 length: 15 residues. Germline lookup yields CDR1 SGHRS and CDR2 YFSETQ. V was trimmed by 6 bases and J by 1 base, leaving 14 bases between them. With 60 Vbeta and 13 Jbeta primers, the PCR was carried out. Assay used: immunoSEQ multiplex PCR; TCRdb lists only in-frame clones, some missing. The sample holds roughly 260,000 clones, roughly four fifths seen once. This chain joins TRBV5-1 and TRBJ2-1; TRBD2 might be the D (5 bases). Sequenced input: PBMCs. The clonotype comes from a woman between 35 and 50 years old in good health and CMV-seropositive. CDR3 protein: CASTFPSGSYNEQFF. CDR3 DNA: TGCGCCAGCACATTTCCGAGCGGTTCCTACAATGAGCAGTTCTTC.